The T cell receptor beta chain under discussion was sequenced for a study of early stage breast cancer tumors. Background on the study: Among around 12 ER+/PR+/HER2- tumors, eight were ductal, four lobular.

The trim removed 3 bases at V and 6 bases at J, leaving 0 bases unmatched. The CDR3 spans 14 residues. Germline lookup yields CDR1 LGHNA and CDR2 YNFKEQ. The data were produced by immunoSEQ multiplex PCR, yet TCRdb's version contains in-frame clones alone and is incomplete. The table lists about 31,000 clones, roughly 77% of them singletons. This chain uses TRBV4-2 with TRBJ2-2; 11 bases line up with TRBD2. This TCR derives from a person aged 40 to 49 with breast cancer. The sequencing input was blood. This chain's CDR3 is CASSQTSGAGELFF. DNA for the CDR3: TGTGCCAGCAGCCAGACTAGCGGGGCCGGGGAGCTGTTTTTT.